This T cell receptor (beta chain) was observed in a study of blood T cell repertoires in COVID-19 (TCRdb year 2020). For context, the study as a whole: The collaborator samples originated in the United States, Italy and Spain and spanned the acute and convalescent phases of COVID-19. The prospective study material was composed of cDNA or gDNA derived from T cells, B-cell-depleted T cells, or PBMCs. Subjects who had been exposed to COVID-19, were actively infected with it, or had recovered from it provided the deeply sampled blood TCRbeta repertoires that made up the dataset. The repertoires were released in a freely available public database intended as a resource for research on the immune response to SARS-CoV-2. Samples came from the ongoing ImmuneRACE study (first 160 participants) plus 1,254 subjects from 6 global collaborators. The sample metadata nearly always contained a de-identified subject ID, COVID-19 status, age in years and sex. Where available, HLA class I and class II types were obtained from metadata supplied by the sample provider rather than from assay-based typing.

In the case of this clone: Its antigen is still unknown. Base qualities are not at hand, and no much larger clone is one base apart.

The collaborating institutions used their own protocols to collect whole blood in K2EDTA tubes. Collaborator samples were shipped for TCRbeta analysis as frozen whole blood, isolated PBMCs, or DNA extracted from either sample type. The investigation overall reported the following: How much clinical and demographic metadata was included differed by source and by participant, and the metadata was provided uncurated.

The immunoSEQ Assay, a bias-controlled multiplex PCR, was used to amplify TCRbeta CDR3 regions from genomic DNA. In the paper's pipeline: The number of nucleated cells in each sample was estimated from the amplification of reference gene primers within the assay. To quantify the absolute abundance of each unique TCRbeta CDR3 rearrangement, sequence reads were collapsed and filtered. Productive Simpson clonality was computed per sample as the square root of Simpson's diversity index over productive rearrangements. TCRdb obtained this table from immuneACCESS and retained in-frame rearrangements with V and J assigned. These tables miss some clones; where compared with another copy, unresolved V genes account for less than half of the shortfall, and the remainder is unexplained. D and trimming come from the DNA, and the V and J calls and clone size come from that table. Present in this sample are around 300,000 clones, approximately 85% of which were seen just once. The top ten constitute about 11% of the sample.

The germline V gene sets CDR1 to SGHRS and CDR2 to YFSETQ. Taken from cysteine to phenylalanine, the CDR3 has 16 residues. The DNA shown is the 48-base CDR3, in frame from base 1. The junction shows trimming of 0 bases on V and 0 bases on J, plus 7 bases between the germline ends. This receptor chain uses TRBV5-1 and TRBJ2-6; no D gene is confidently identified. Specimen: peripheral blood. This sequence was found in a woman aged 70 to 79 with acute or convalescent COVID-19. The CDR3 amino acid sequence is: CASSLVAASGANVLTF. The base sequence is TGCGCCAGCAGCTTGGTGGCGGCCTCTGGGGCCAACGTCCTGACTTTC. The reference TRBV5-1 and TRBJ2-6 proteins fill in what lies around the CDR3, so the full variable domain reads KAGVTQTPRYLIKTRGQQVTLSCSPISGHRSVSWYQQTPGQGLQFLFEYFSETQRNKGNFPGRFSGRQFSNSRSEMNVSTLELGDSALYLCASSLVAASGANVLTFGAGSRLTVL.